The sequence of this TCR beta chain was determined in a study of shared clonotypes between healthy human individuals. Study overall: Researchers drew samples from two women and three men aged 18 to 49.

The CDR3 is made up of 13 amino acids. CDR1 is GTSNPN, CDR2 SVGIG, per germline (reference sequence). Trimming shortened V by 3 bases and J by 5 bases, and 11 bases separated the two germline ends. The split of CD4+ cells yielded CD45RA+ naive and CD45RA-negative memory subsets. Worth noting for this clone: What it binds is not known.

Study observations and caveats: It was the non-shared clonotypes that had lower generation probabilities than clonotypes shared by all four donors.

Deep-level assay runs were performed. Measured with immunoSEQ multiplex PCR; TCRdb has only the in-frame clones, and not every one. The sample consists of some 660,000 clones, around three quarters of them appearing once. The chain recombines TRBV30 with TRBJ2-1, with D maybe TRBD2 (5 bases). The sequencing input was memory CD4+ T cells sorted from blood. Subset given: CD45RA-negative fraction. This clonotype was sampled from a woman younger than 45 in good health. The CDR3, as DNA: TGTGCCTGGAGACGGGGAGTTGACAATGAGCAGTTCTTC. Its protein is CAWRRGVDNEQFF.